The 7 T cell receptor beta chains below all came from one sample that was sequenced in a study of blood T cell repertoires in COVID-19. Profiled with immunoSEQ multiplex PCR; TCRdb holds only in-frame clones, not every one. The table has 120,000 to 150,000 clones, roughly 89% seen once. The sequenced sample was peripheral blood. These receptors were collected from a woman in her 50s with active or convalescent COVID-19.

This clone has just one count. The genes are TRBV25-1 and TRBJ2-3; TRBD1 matches at 9 bases. Germline CDR1 MGHDK, CDR2 SYGVNS. V shed 8 bases and J 4 bases; nucleotides not matched to a gene: 4. This CDR3 is built from 13 residues. Here the CDR3 reads CASGDRAPDTQYF. The DNA for the CDR3 is TGTGCCAGCGGGGACAGGGCGCCAGATACGCAGTATTTT.

The chain recombines TRBV5-1 with TRBJ2-5; TRBD1 might be the D (6 bases). The CDR3 totals 14 residues. Germline CDR1 and CDR2: SGHRS and YFSETQ. The V gene lost 3 bases and the J gene lost 0 bases, with 9 bases spanning the gap. CDR3 bases: TGCGCCAGCAGCTCCAGGGGAGACCAAGAGACCCAGTACTTC. Encoded protein: CASSSRGDQETQYF.

This clone showed up just once. The V call is TRBV7-9, the J call TRBJ1-4, with D perhaps matching TRBD1 (6 bases). CDR1 and CDR2 (germline): SEHNR, FQNEAQ (reference sequence). The V end lost 5 bases, the J end lost 5 bases, and 18 bases lay between the germline ends. This CDR3 spans 16 amino acids. The CDR3 spells CASSPSPGTLNEKLFF. The CDR3 coding sequence is TGTGCCAGCAGCCCTAGTCCCGGGACACTAAATGAAAAACTGTTTTTT.

This chain connects TRBV27 to TRBJ1-1, with 10 bases that match TRBD1. V lost 7 bases to trimming and J lost 5 bases; unmatched junction nucleotides: 16. Per the germline V gene, CDR1 is MNHEY and CDR2 is SMNVEV (reference sequence). This CDR3 comprises 17 residues. The CDR3 reads CASTSRDRGKGRTEAFF. In DNA form, the CDR3 reads TGTGCCAGCACCTCGAGGGACAGGGGAAAGGGTCGAACTGAAGCTTTCTTT.

In its sample, this clone was seen once. The chain is built from TRBV6-5 and TRBJ2-7, with a weak D call TRBD1 (6 bases). The CDR3 has 13 residues. V lost 6 bases and J lost 4, with 13 bases in between. Germline V lookup: CDR1 MNHEY, CDR2 SVGAGI. The CDR3 bases are TGTGCCAGCAGAAGGGCGACAGGTTACGAGCAGTACTTC. Amino acids: CASRRATGYEQYF.

The chain carries TRBV16 and TRBJ2-3; D gene unclear. The length of the CDR3 is 13 residues. The V end was cut by 0 bases, the J end by 2 bases, with 3 bases between. Germline CDR1 KGHSY, CDR2 FQNENV. As DNA, the CDR3 is TGTGCCAGCAGCCAATCCTACACAGATACGCAGTATTTT. It is translated as CASSQSYTDTQYF.

The V gene is TRBV9, the J gene TRBJ2-1; no reliable D call. The germline CDR1 and CDR2 sequences are SGDLS and YYNGEE. The CDR3 extends over 16 amino acids. Deletions cut 4 bases from V and 0 bases from J, with 14 bases between. CDR3: CASSSLDPISYNEQFF. The CDR3 nucleotides read TGTGCCAGCAGCTCCCTAGACCCCATCTCCTACAATGAGCAGTTCTTC.